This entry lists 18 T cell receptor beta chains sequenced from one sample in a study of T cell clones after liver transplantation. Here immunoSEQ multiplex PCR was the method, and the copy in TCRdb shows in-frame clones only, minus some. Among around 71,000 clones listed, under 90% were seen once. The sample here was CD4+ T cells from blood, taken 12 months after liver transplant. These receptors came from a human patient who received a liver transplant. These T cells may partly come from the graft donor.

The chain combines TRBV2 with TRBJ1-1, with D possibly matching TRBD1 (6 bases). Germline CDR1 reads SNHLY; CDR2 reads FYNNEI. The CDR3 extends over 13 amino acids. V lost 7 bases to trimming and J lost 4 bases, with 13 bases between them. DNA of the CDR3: TGTGCCAGCACTCTACAGGGATCCACTGAAGCTTTCTTT. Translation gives CASTLQGSTEAFF.

This CDR3 reads CASSEALETQYF. As DNA, the CDR3 is TGTGCCAGCAGTGAAGCTTTGGAGACCCAGTACTTC. This rearrangement joins TRBV6-1 to TRBJ2-5; D unresolved. This CDR3 has 12 amino acids. Germline CDR1 is MNHNS and CDR2 is SASEGT. V dropped 0 bases and J dropped 5 bases, with 4 bases sitting between them.

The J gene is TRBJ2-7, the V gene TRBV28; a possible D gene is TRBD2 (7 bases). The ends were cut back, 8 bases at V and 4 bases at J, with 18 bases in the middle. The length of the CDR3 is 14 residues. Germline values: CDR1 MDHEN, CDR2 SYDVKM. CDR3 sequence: CASQQGGARYEQYF. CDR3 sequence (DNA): TGTGCCAGCCAGCAAGGGGGGGCAAGATACGAGCAGTACTTC.

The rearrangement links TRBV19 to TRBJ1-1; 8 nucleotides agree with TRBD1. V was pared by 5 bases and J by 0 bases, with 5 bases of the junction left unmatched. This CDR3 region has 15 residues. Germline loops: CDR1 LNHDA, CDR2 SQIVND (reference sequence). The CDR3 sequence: CASSDPGQVNTEAFF. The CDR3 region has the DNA TGTGCCAGTAGTGACCCGGGACAGGTGAACACTGAAGCTTTCTTT. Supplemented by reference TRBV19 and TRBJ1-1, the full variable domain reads DGGITQSPKYLFRKEGQNVTLSCEQNLNHDAMYWYRQDPGQGLRLIYYSQIVNDFQKGDIAEGYSVSREKKESFPLTVTSAQKNPTAFYLCASSDPGQVNTEAFFGQGTRLTVV.

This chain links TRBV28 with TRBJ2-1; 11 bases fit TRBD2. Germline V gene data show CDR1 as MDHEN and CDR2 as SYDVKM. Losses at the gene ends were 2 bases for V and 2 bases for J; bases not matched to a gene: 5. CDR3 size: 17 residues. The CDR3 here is CASSLRVLAGAYNEQFF. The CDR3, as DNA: TGTGCCAGCAGTTTAAGGGTACTAGCGGGAGCCTACAATGAGCAGTTCTTC. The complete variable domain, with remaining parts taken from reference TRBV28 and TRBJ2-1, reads DVKVTQSSRYLVKRTGEKVFLECVQDMDHENMFWYRQDPGLGLRLIYFSYDVKMKEKGDIPEGYSVSREKKERFSLILESASTNQTSMYLCASSLRVLAGAYNEQFFGPGTRLTVL.

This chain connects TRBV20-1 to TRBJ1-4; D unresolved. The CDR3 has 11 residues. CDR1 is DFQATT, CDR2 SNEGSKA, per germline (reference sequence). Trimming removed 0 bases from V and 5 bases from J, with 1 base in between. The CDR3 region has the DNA TGCAGTGCTAGAGAGAATGAAAAACTGTTTTTT. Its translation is CSARENEKLFF.

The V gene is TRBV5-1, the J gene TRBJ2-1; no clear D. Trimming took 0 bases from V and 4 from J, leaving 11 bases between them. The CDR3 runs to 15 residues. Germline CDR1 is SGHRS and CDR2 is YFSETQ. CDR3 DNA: TGCGCCAGCAGCTTGGAAGGGCGGAATTACAATGAGCAGTTCTTC. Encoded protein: CASSLEGRNYNEQFF.

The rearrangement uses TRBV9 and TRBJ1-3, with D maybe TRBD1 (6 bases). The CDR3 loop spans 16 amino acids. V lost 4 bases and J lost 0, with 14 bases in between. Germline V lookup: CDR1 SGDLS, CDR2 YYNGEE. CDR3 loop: CASSLGTILSGNTIYF. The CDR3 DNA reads TGTGCCAGCAGCTTAGGGACAATCCTCTCTGGAAACACCATATATTTT. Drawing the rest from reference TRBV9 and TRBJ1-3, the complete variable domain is DSGVTQTPKHLITATGQRVTLRCSPRSGDLSVYWYQQSLDQGLQFLIQYYNGEERAKGNILERFSAQQFPDLHSELNLSSLELGDSALYFCASSLGTILSGNTIYFGEGSWLTVV.

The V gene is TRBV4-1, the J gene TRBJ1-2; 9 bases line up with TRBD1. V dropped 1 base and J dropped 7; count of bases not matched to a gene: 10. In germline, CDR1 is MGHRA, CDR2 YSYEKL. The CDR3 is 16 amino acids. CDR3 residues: CASSQGPGDRVIGYTF. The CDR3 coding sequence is TGCGCCAGCAGCCAAGGCCCCGGGGACAGGGTGATTGGCTACACCTTC.

CDR3 protein: CASSSTREQYF. The CDR3 DNA reads as TGTGCCAGCAGCTCGACTCGTGAGCAGTACTTC. V and J are TRBV5-6 and TRBJ2-7; D ambiguous. There are 11 residues in the CDR3. CDR1 and CDR2 from the germline V gene are SGHDT and YYEEEE. V was shortened by 3 bases and J by 7 bases, with 8 bases between the two germline ends.

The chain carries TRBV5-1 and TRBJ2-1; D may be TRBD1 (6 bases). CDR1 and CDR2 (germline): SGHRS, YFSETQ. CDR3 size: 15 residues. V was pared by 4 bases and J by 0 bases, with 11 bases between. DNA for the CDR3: TGCGCCAGCAGCCCAGAAGGGGGCTCCTACAATGAGCAGTTCTTC. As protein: CASSPEGGSYNEQFF.

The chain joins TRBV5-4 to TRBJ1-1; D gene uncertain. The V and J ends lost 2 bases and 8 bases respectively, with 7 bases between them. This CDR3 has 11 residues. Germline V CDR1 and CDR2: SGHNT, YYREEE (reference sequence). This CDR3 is CASSFRMEAFF. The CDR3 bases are TGTGCCAGCAGCTTTAGGATGGAAGCTTTCTTT. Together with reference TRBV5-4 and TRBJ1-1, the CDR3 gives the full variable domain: ETGVTQSPTHLIKTRGQQVTLRCSSQSGHNTVSWYQQALGQGPQFIFQYYREEENGRGNFPPRFSGLQFPNYSSELNVNALELDDSALYLCASSFRMEAFFGQGTRLTVV.

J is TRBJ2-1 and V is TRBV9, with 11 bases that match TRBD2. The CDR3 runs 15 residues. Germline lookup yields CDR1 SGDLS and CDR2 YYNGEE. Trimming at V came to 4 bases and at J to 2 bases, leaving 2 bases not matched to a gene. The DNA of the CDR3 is TGTGCCAGCAGCATAGCGGGAGGGCCCTACAATGAGCAGTTCTTC. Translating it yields CASSIAGGPYNEQFF.

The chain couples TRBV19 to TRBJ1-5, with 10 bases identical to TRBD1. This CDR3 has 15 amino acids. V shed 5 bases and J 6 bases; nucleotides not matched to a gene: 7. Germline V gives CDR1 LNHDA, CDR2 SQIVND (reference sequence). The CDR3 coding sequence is TGTGCCAGTAGTCGCAGGACAGGGGGTACTCAGCCCCAGCATTTT. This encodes CASSRRTGGTQPQHF.

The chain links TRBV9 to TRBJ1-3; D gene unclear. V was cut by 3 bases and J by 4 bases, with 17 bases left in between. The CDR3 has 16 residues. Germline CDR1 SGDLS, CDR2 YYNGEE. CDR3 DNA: TGTGCCAGCAGCGAGACCCGGGTGGGCGCAGGAAACACCATATATTTT. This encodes CASSETRVGAGNTIYF. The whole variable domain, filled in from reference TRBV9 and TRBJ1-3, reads DSGVTQTPKHLITATGQRVTLRCSPRSGDLSVYWYQQSLDQGLQFLIQYYNGEERAKGNILERFSAQQFPDLHSELNLSSLELGDSALYFCASSETRVGAGNTIYFGEGSWLTVV.

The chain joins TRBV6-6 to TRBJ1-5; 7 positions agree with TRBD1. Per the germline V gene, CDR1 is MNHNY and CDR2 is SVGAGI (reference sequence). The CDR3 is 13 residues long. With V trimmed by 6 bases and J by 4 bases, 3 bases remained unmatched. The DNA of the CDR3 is TGTGCCAGCAGATTACAGGGGAATCAGCCCCAGCATTTT. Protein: CASRLQGNQPQHF.

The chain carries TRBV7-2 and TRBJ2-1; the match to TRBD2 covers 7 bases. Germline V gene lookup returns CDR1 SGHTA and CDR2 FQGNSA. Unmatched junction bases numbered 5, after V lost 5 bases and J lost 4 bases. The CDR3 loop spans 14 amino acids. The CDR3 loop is CASSPLAGYNEQFF. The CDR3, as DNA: TGTGCCAGCAGCCCTTTAGCGGGTTACAATGAGCAGTTCTTC.

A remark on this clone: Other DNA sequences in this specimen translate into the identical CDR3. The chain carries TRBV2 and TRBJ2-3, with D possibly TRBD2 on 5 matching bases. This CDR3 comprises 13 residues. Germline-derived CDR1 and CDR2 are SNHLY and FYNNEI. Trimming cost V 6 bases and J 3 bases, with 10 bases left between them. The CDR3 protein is CASRDSRTDTQYF. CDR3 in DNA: TGTGCCAGCAGGGACTCACGTACAGATACGCAGTATTTT.